The 5 T cell receptor beta chains given below trace back to one sample, sequenced in a study of identical twins. One entry per CDR3 protein, called by TCRdb with MiXCR from the 5' RACE reads. The data contain hundreds of thousands of distinct CDR3 sequences, roughly 8.6% of them singletons. This sample also belongs to another study, concerning yellow fever vaccine responses in identical twins.

Sequences were obtained from CD8+ T cells sorted from blood. These receptors all come from a woman younger than 35 in good health.

This clonotype was counted many times. V and J are TRBV11-1 and TRBJ2-1; 14 positions match TRBD2. Germline assignment: CDR1 SGHAT and CDR2 FQDESV (reference sequence). This CDR3 has 19 residues. V lost 6 bases and J lost 5; bases outside the gene matches: 15. The CDR3 protein is CASRVLGLAGGGVDNEQFF. For the CDR3, the DNA is TGTGCCAGCAGAGTACTCGGACTAGCGGGAGGAGGGGTCGACAATGAGCAGTTCTTC.

This clonotype was counted ten times or more. V is TRBV6-1 and J is TRBJ2-5, with a weak D call TRBD2 (6 bases). From germline, CDR1 is MNHNS and CDR2 SASEGT. The CDR3 is made up of 13 amino acids. Trimming left V 8 bases short and J 13 bases short, with 23 bases between. The CDR3 DNA reads TGTGCCAGCTCCCCAACCCCAGGCGGGGTCCCGTACTTC. Protein product: CASSPTPGGVPYF.

The J gene is TRBJ2-5, the V gene TRBV28; possible D gene TRBD1, 6 bases. V was trimmed by 6 bases and J by 3 bases, leaving 20 bases between them. The CDR3 totals 16 residues. From germline, CDR1 is MDHEN and CDR2 SYDVKM. The CDR3 spells CASSRGQTGYEETQYF. CDR3 DNA: TGTGCCAGCAGCCGAGGTCAGACAGGTTATGAAGAGACCCAGTACTTC.

This clonotype was recorded many times. The rearrangement uses TRBV3-1 and TRBJ2-7, with D maybe TRBD1 (8 bases). Per the germline V gene, CDR1 is LGHDT and CDR2 is YNNKEL (reference sequence). Trimming removed 5 bases at V and 2 bases at J, with 19 bases between. This CDR3 is 16 amino acids long. CDR3 protein: CASSTRQGTITYEQYF. As DNA, the CDR3 is TGTGCCAGCAGCACCCGACAGGGGACTATAACCTACGAGCAGTACTTC.

This clonotype occurred a few times. The chain couples TRBV20-1 to TRBJ2-7; 9 positions agree with TRBD2. V shed 6 bases, J shed 0 bases, and the junction held 9 bases outside the gene matches. The germline gives CDR1 DFQATT, CDR2 SNEGSKA (reference sequence). The length of the CDR3 is 15 residues. DNA for the CDR3: TGCAGTGCCCATAAGACTAGCGGATACTCCTACGAGCAGTACTTC. Its translation: CSAHKTSGYSYEQYF.